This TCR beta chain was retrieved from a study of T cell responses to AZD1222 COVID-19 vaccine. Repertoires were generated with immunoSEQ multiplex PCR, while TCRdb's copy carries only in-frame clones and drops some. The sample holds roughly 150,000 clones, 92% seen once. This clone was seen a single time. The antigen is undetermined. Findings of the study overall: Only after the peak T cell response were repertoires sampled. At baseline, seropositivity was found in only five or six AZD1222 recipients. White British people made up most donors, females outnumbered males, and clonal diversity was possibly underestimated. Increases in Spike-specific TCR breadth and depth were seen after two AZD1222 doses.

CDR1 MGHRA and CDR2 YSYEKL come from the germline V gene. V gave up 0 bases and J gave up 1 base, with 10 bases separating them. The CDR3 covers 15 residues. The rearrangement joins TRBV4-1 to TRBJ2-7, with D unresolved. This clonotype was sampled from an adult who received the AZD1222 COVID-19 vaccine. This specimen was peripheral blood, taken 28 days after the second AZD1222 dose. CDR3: CASSQEAGMSYEQYF. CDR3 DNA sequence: TGCGCCAGCAGCCAAGAGGCAGGTATGTCCTACGAGCAGTACTTC.